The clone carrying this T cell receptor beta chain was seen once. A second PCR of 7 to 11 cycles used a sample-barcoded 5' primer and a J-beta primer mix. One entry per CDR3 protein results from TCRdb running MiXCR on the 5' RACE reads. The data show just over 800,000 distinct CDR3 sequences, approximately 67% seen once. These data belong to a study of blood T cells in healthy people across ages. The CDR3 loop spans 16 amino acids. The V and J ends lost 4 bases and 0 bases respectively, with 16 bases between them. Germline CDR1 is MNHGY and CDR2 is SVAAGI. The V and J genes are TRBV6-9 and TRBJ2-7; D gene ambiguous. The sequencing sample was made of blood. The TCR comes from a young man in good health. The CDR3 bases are TGTGCCAGCAGTTGCCGGTTTGGGCAGAGCTCCTACGAGCAGTACTTC. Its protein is CASSCRFGQSSYEQYF.